What follows are 18 T cell receptor beta chains derived from one specimen sequenced in a study of cytomegalovirus exposure and HLA in healthy donors. Amplification used 60 Vbeta primers and 13 Jbeta primers. Clones were sequenced by immunoSEQ multiplex PCR, and TCRdb holds only the in-frame ones, with some missing. This listing includes tens of thousands of clones. Sequences were obtained from PBMCs. These receptor sequences come from a man aged 50 to 60 in good health and CMV-seronegative.

The chain has TRBV19 and TRBJ2-6; D remains unclear. This CDR3 comprises 17 residues. Trimming pared 0 bases from V and 0 bases from J, leaving 9 bases between. The germline V gene has CDR1 LNHDA and CDR2 SQIVND (reference sequence). DNA of the CDR3: TGTGCCAGTAGTATAGAACACAGCCCCTCTGGGGCCAACGTCCTGACTTTC. Translation gives CASSIEHSPSGANVLTF.

The chain has TRBV5-1 and TRBJ2-5, with TRBD1 matching 8 bases. Germline lookup yields CDR1 SGHRS and CDR2 YFSETQ. Germline trimming cut 4 bases from V and 5 bases from J; bases unmatched to any gene: 7. The CDR3 is 14 amino acids. DNA of the CDR3: TGCGCCAGCAGCCTCAATTCAGGGGGCGAGACCCAGTACTTC. Translation: CASSLNSGGETQYF.

The chain employs TRBV5-1 and TRBJ1-4; 7 bases line up with TRBD1. Trimming took 3 bases from V and 5 from J; bases not matched to a gene: 4. Germline V CDR1 and CDR2: SGHRS, YFSETQ. The CDR3 is made up of 14 amino acids. CDR3 sequence (DNA): TGCGCCAGCAGCTCGGGACAGCCGAATGAAAAACTGTTTTTT. Its protein is CASSSGQPNEKLFF. Using reference TRBV5-1 and TRBJ1-4 for the parts outside the CDR3, the full variable domain is KAGVTQTPRYLIKTRGQQVTLSCSPISGHRSVSWYQQTPGQGLQFLFEYFSETQRNKGNFPGRFSGRQFSNSRSEMNVSTLELGDSALYLCASSSGQPNEKLFFGSGTQLSVL.

The J gene is TRBJ1-6, the V gene TRBV30, with TRBD1 matching 8 bases. The trim removed 0 bases at V and 6 bases at J, leaving 7 bases unmatched. Germline CDR1 GTSNPN, CDR2 SVGIG (reference sequence). This CDR3 region has 16 residues. The CDR3 nucleotides are TGTGCCTGGAGTGTAATAGGGACAGGCTTTAATTCACCCCTCCACTTT. Amino acid sequence: CAWSVIGTGFNSPLHF.

This sequence joins TRBV29-1 and TRBJ2-5, with TRBD2 identical over 13 bases. The V gene end was trimmed by 4 bases and the J gene end by 1 base; junction bases not matched to a gene: 3. Germline values: CDR1 SQVTM, CDR2 ANQGSEA. The CDR3 spans 15 residues. CDR3 sequence reads: CSVGTSGGVQETQYF. The CDR3 region has the DNA TGCAGCGTTGGAACTAGCGGGGGGGTCCAAGAGACCCAGTACTTC.

The chain carries TRBV7-2 and TRBJ1-5; TRBD1 matches at 10 bases. V lost 4 bases to trimming and J lost 7 bases; unmatched junction nucleotides: 7. The CDR3 consists of 15 residues. Germline CDR1 SGHTA, CDR2 FQGNSA. CDR3 DNA sequence: TGTGCCAGCAGCTCGACAGGGGGCGCGGGGCAGCCCCAGCATTTT. Amino acid sequence: CASSSTGGAGQPQHF.

The CDR3 nucleotides read TGTGCCAGTGGAGTGGGACAGCCAGGCGAGACCCAGTACTTC. Amino acid sequence: CASGVGQPGETQYF. The chain has TRBV19 and TRBJ2-5, with TRBD1 matching over 7 bases. The germline gives CDR1 LNHDA, CDR2 SQIVND (reference sequence). This CDR3 has 14 residues. The trim removed 8 bases at V and 5 bases at J, leaving 11 bases unmatched.

The chain joins TRBV18 to TRBJ2-5, with D possibly being TRBD1 (6 bases). The CDR3 runs 13 residues. CDR1 KGHSH and CDR2 LQKENI come from the germline V gene. V was pared by 5 bases and J by 2 bases, with 9 bases between. Here the CDR3 reads CASSGTQQETQYF. For the CDR3, the DNA is TGTGCCAGCTCAGGGACACAACAAGAGACCCAGTACTTC.

J is TRBJ2-7 and V is TRBV7-6, with 7 positions matching TRBD1. The length of the CDR3 is 12 residues. CDR1 SGHVS and CDR2 FNYEAQ come from the germline V gene. V shed 7 bases, J shed 4 bases, and the junction held 4 bases outside the gene matches. CDR3 nucleotides: TGTGCCAGCACCCGACAGGGTTACGAGCAGTACTTC. It yields the protein CASTRQGYEQYF.

CDR3 coding DNA: TGTGCCAGCACCCCAAGGACACTTACCTACGAGCAGTACTTC. It is translated as CASTPRTLTYEQYF. J is TRBJ2-7 and V is TRBV6-6; D is possibly TRBD1 (5 bases). This CDR3 contains 14 residues. The V gene's germline CDR1 is MNHNY and CDR2 SVGAGI (reference sequence). Deletions cut 7 bases from V and 2 bases from J, with 15 bases between.

V and J are TRBV6-5 and TRBJ2-7, with 11 bases identical to TRBD2. CDR3 size: 16 residues. The V and J ends lost 0 bases and 3 bases, in that order; junction bases with no gene match: 4. CDR1 is MNHEY and CDR2 is SVGAGI in the germline V gene. The CDR3 region is CASSYSTSGAVYEQYF. For the CDR3, the DNA is TGTGCCAGCAGTTACTCGACTAGCGGGGCCGTCTACGAGCAGTACTTC.

The chain joins TRBV9 to TRBJ2-1; TRBD1 matches 8 bases. This CDR3 is built from 20 residues. The V gene's germline CDR1 is SGDLS and CDR2 YYNGEE. V lost 6 bases and J lost 3; bases outside the gene matches: 23. The CDR3 DNA is TGTGCCAGCACCCCCGGTAGGACGAGTGCCGGACAGGGCCGCTACAATGAGCAGTTCTTC. This encodes CASTPGRTSAGQGRYNEQFF.

CDR3 DNA: TGTGCCAGCAGCGGGGGGACAGGTACTTCCCCCTATGGCTACACCTTC. Translating gives CASSGGTGTSPYGYTF. V is TRBV7-2 and J is TRBJ1-2; 8 bases map to TRBD1. Germline lookup yields CDR1 SGHTA and CDR2 FQGNSA. The CDR3 is 16 residues long. J lost 4 bases, V lost 5 bases, and 12 bases had no gene match.

The rearrangement uses TRBV5-4 and TRBJ1-6; 11 bases line up with TRBD1. Germline trimming cut 5 bases from V and 15 bases from J; bases unmatched to any gene: 10. The germline V gene has CDR1 SGHNT and CDR2 YYREEE (reference sequence). The length of the CDR3 is 14 residues. This chain's CDR3 is CASSQTGTGGLLHF. CDR3 bases: TGTGCCAGCAGTCAAACCGGGACAGGGGGGCTCCTCCACTTT.

J is TRBJ2-3 and V is TRBV11-3, with 12 positions matching TRBD1. J was trimmed by 2 bases and V by 4 bases; bases with no gene match: 4. Germline V gene sequence: CDR1 SGHNT, CDR2 YENEEA. The CDR3 contains 16 residues. The CDR3 is CASSSGQGANTDTQYF. CDR3 in DNA: TGTGCCAGCAGCTCGGGACAGGGGGCTAACACAGATACGCAGTATTTT.

The chain has TRBV28 and TRBJ1-2, with 10 bases that match TRBD1. J gave up 5 bases and V 2 bases, and 11 bases lay outside the gene matches. Per the germline V gene, CDR1 is MDHEN and CDR2 is SYDVKM. The CDR3 covers 17 residues. CDR3 amino acids: CASSLISGTGVAYGYTF. The CDR3 DNA sequence: TGTGCCAGCAGTTTAATATCCGGGACAGGGGTGGCTTATGGCTACACCTTC.

V and J are TRBV28 and TRBJ2-7, with 10 bases aligning to TRBD2. This CDR3 is built from 16 residues. The germline CDR1 and CDR2 sequences are MDHEN and SYDVKM. The V and J ends lost 2 bases and 2 bases, in that order; junction bases with no gene match: 6. The CDR3 DNA follows: TGTGCCAGCAGTTTAACTGTAAGCGGGGGGGCCTACGAGCAGTACTTC. Its translation: CASSLTVSGGAYEQYF.

The gene calls are TRBV5-1 and TRBJ1-1, with D unclear. Per germline, CDR1 SGHRS and CDR2 YFSETQ. V lost 0 bases, J lost 5 bases, and 11 bases lay in between. The CDR3 loop spans 14 amino acids. The CDR3 nucleotides are TGCGCCAGCAGCTTGGTGCGGGGAGGGACTGAAGCTTTCTTT. Translated: CASSLVRGGTEAFF.